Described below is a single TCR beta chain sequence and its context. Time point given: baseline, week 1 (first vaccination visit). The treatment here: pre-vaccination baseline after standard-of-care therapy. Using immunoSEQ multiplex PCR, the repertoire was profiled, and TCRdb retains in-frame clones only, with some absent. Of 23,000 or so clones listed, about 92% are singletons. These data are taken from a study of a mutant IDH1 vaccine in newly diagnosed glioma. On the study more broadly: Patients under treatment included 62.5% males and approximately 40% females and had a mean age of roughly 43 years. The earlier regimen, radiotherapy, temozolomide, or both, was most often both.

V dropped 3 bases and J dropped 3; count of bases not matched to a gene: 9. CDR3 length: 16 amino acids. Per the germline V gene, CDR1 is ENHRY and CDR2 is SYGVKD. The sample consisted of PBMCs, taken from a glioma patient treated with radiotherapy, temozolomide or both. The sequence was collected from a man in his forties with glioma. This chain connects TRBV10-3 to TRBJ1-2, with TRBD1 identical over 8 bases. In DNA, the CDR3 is TGTGCCATCAGTGATTCTCCGGGACAGGTTGACTATGGCTACACCTTC. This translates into CAISDSPGQVDYGYTF.